One sample yielded the 21 T cell receptor beta chains listed below, sequenced in a study of immune characteristics of hereditary and idiopathic chronic pancreatitis. Assay used: immunoSEQ multiplex PCR; TCRdb lists only in-frame clones, some missing. Of roughly 13,000 clones listed, 73% are singletons. Total pancreatectomy with islet autotransplantation was the source of the chronic pancreatitis pancreas tissue. The sample comprised pancreas tissue with hereditary chronic pancreatitis. The origin of the receptors is a human donor with chronic pancreatitis.

This chain joins TRBV28 and TRBJ2-3; 16 nucleotides align to TRBD2. CDR3 size: 19 residues. V was pared by 6 bases and J by 5 bases, with 14 bases of the junction left unmatched. Germline assignment: CDR1 MDHEN and CDR2 SYDVKM. The CDR3 DNA reads TGTGCCAGCAGGTCATTTACCGGGACTAGCGGGAGGGGGGGAGATACGCAGTATTTT. This codes for CASRSFTGTSGRGGDTQYF.

This clone appeared once. This chain links TRBV28 with TRBJ1-5, with D maybe TRBD1 (6 bases). Per the germline V gene, CDR1 is MDHEN and CDR2 is SYDVKM. V was cut by 5 bases and J by 2 bases, with 13 bases left in between. This CDR3 contains 15 residues. The CDR3 here is CASSGLSGGNQPQHF. The CDR3 region has the DNA TGTGCCAGCAGTGGGTTATCAGGGGGCAATCAGCCCCAGCATTTT.

This chain connects TRBV18 to TRBJ1-4; D remains ambiguous. Deletions cut 3 bases from V and 8 bases from J, with 13 bases between. Germline V gene lookup returns CDR1 KGHSH and CDR2 LQKENI. The CDR3 consists of 14 residues. The CDR3 region has the DNA TGTGCCAGCTCACCGAGAAGGGTGGGCGAAAAACTGTTTTTT. Translated: CASSPRRVGEKLFF. Combining the CDR3 with reference TRBV18 and TRBJ1-4 gives the whole variable domain NAGVMQNPRHLVRRRGQEARLRCSPMKGHSHVYWYRQLPEEGLKFMVYLQKENIIDESGMPKERFSAEFPKEGPSILRIQQVVRGDSAAYFCASSPRRVGEKLFFGSGTQLSVL.

To note about this clone: The sample has other DNA sequences that encode this CDR3 too. This chain's CDR3 is CASSLGQGTGELFF. For the CDR3, the DNA is TGCGCCAGCAGCTTGGGTCAGGGGACCGGGGAGCTGTTTTTT. The chain uses TRBV5-1 and TRBJ2-2; possible D gene TRBD1, 6 bases. Germline loops: CDR1 SGHRS, CDR2 YFSETQ. Deletions cut 0 bases from V and 5 bases from J, with 8 bases between. The CDR3 is made up of 14 amino acids.

The count of this clone is one. The CDR3 bases are TGTGCCAGCAGTTACTCTGGACAGGGGGGCTACGAGCAGTACTTC. Protein sequence: CASSYSGQGGYEQYF. The V call is TRBV6-5, the J call TRBJ2-7; 10 bases fit TRBD1. CDR1 MNHEY and CDR2 SVGAGI come from the germline V gene. Trimming cost V 0 bases and J 3 bases; bases outside gene matches: 2. This CDR3 is built from 15 residues.

The sample holds one count of this clone. The chain links TRBV28 to TRBJ2-7; TRBD1 matches 9 bases. Looked up from germline, CDR1 is MDHEN and CDR2 is SYDVKM. The trim removed 6 bases at V and 5 bases at J, leaving 8 bases unmatched. There are 14 residues in the CDR3. CDR3 bases: TGTGCCAGCAGAAACACAGGGGGCAGGAACGAGCAGTACTTC. Its protein is CASRNTGGRNEQYF. The full variable domain, its missing parts supplied by reference TRBV28 and TRBJ2-7, is DVKVTQSSRYLVKRTGEKVFLECVQDMDHENMFWYRQDPGLGLRLIYFSYDVKMKEKGDIPEGYSVSREKKERFSLILESASTNQTSMYLCASRNTGGRNEQYFGPGTRLTVT.

This chain connects TRBV6-4 to TRBJ2-2; the D gene is possibly TRBD2 (6 bases). Trimming left V 10 bases short and J 2 bases short, with 17 bases between. The CDR3 has 15 residues. CDR1 is MRHNA, CDR2 SNTAGT, per germline. The DNA of the CDR3 is TGTGCCACTCAGAGGGACTCAGCTAACACCGGGGAGCTGTTTTTT. It specifies CATQRDSANTGELFF.

The chain recombines TRBV5-3 with TRBJ1-3, with 8 bases aligning to TRBD1. TRBV5-3 is noted as an ORF with a role that remains uncertain. Unmatched junction bases numbered 2, after V lost 0 bases and J lost 3 bases. The CDR3 totals 15 residues. The chain's CDR3 is CARSLGQGFGNTIYF. The CDR3 DNA sequence: TGTGCCAGAAGCTTGGGACAGGGGTTTGGAAACACCATATATTTT.

This rearrangement joins TRBV5-1 to TRBJ2-3; 13 nucleotides agree with TRBD2. Looked up from germline, CDR1 is SGHRS and CDR2 is YFSETQ. The CDR3 spans 19 residues. The ends lost 4 bases at V and 0 bases at J; junction bases unmatched: 11. CDR3 in amino acids: CASSPGLGTSGASTDTQYF. CDR3 nucleotide sequence: TGCGCCAGCAGCCCCGGCCTGGGGACTAGCGGGGCTAGCACAGATACGCAGTATTTT. The full variable domain, rest sourced from reference TRBV5-1 and TRBJ2-3, is KAGVTQTPRYLIKTRGQQVTLSCSPISGHRSVSWYQQTPGQGLQFLFEYFSETQRNKGNFPGRFSGRQFSNSRSEMNVSTLELGDSALYLCASSPGLGTSGASTDTQYFGPGTRLTVL.

The chain has TRBV7-2 and TRBJ2-2, with 7 bases that match TRBD2. This CDR3 has 17 amino acids. The germline V gene encodes CDR1 SGHTA and CDR2 FQGNSA. V was clipped by 1 base and J by 2 bases; unmatched bases: 7. CDR3 sequence reads: CASSLGAASGNTGELFF. DNA of the CDR3: TGTGCCAGCAGCTTAGGGGCGGCTAGCGGAAACACCGGGGAGCTGTTTTTT.

The chain uses TRBV27 and TRBJ2-6, with D tentatively TRBD1 or TRBD2 (5 bases each). Looked up from germline, CDR1 is MNHEY and CDR2 is SMNVEV (reference sequence). The CDR3 consists of 16 residues. The V gene lost 2 bases and the J gene lost 4 bases, with 12 bases spanning the gap. CDR3 coding DNA: TGTGCCAGCAGTTTAGGAGAGGGGAACGGGGCCAACGTCCTGACTTTC. This encodes CASSLGEGNGANVLTF.

The CDR3 loop reads CASSGTDSRESEKLFF. The CDR3 DNA reads TGCGCCAGCAGCGGGACGGACAGCCGGGAGAGTGAAAAACTGTTTTTT. This rearrangement joins TRBV5-1 to TRBJ1-4; D might be TRBD1 (6 bases). The CDR3 runs 16 residues. The germline V and J ends were trimmed by 4 bases and 7 bases, with 20 bases remaining between them. CDR1 SGHRS and CDR2 YFSETQ come from the germline V gene.

V usage is TRBV24-1 and J usage is TRBJ1-1; D gene ambiguous. The V end was cut by 7 bases, the J end by 4 bases, with 9 bases between. Looked up from germline, CDR1 is KGHDR and CDR2 is SFDVKD. The CDR3 length is 12 residues. The CDR3: CATSNPGTEAFF. CDR3 bases: TGTGCCACCAGCAATCCAGGCACTGAAGCTTTCTTT.

This clone occurred a few times. J is TRBJ1-2 and V is TRBV3-1 (or the pseudogene TRBV3-2); D uncertain. There are 15 residues in the CDR3. Germline values: CDR1 LGHDT, CDR2 YNNKEL (reference sequence). V lost 4 bases to trimming and J lost 0 bases, with 12 bases between them. CDR3: CASSRLNSPNYGYTF. CDR3 sequence (DNA): TGTGCCAGCAGCCGCCTCAATTCCCCTAACTATGGCTACACCTTC.

This clone was counted between two and nine times. The chain couples TRBV5-1 to TRBJ1-3; D unresolved. V gave up 4 bases and J gave up 0 bases, with 14 bases separating them. Germline CDR1 and CDR2: SGHRS and YFSETQ. The CDR3 has 16 residues. CDR3 protein: CASSPDGRYSGNTIYF. Written as DNA, the CDR3 is TGCGCCAGCAGCCCTGACGGAAGATACTCTGGAAACACCATATATTTT. Drawing the rest from reference TRBV5-1 and TRBJ1-3, the complete variable domain is KAGVTQTPRYLIKTRGQQVTLSCSPISGHRSVSWYQQTPGQGLQFLFEYFSETQRNKGNFPGRFSGRQFSNSRSEMNVSTLELGDSALYLCASSPDGRYSGNTIYFGEGSWLTVV.

V gene TRBV4-1 combines with J gene TRBJ2-2; D possibly matches TRBD1 or TRBD2 (6 bases each). The germline gives CDR1 MGHRA, CDR2 YSYEKL. The CDR3 contains 18 residues. Trimming took off 4 bases at V and 1 base at J, with 19 bases between the two ends. The CDR3 region has the DNA TGCGCCAGCAGCCCAACCCGGAGGGGGTCGAGGAACACCGGGGAGCTGTTTTTT. Protein: CASSPTRRGSRNTGELFF.

CDR3 protein: CASSFFGPEQETQYF. The DNA for the CDR3 is TGTGCCAGCAGCTTTTTCGGGCCCGAGCAAGAGACCCAGTACTTC. V usage is TRBV7-9 and J usage is TRBJ2-5; no definite D call. Per germline, CDR1 SEHNR and CDR2 FQNEAQ (reference sequence). This CDR3 contains 15 residues. Trimming removed 3 bases from V and 2 bases from J, with 13 bases in between.

This clone was seen a few times. The chain uses TRBV6-5 and TRBJ2-3; tentatively, D is TRBD1 or TRBD2 (6 bases each). Trimming took 8 bases from V and 3 from J, leaving 15 bases between them. Germline assignment: CDR1 MNHEY and CDR2 SVGAGI. CDR3 size: 14 residues. The CDR3 nucleotides read TGTGCCAGCGGGGCGGAGGGGGAGACAGATACGCAGTATTTT. This encodes CASGAEGETDTQYF.

The chain's CDR3 is CSVARLVGRETQYF. The CDR3 DNA reads as TGCAGCGTTGCGAGACTAGTAGGACGAGAGACCCAGTACTTC. This sequence joins TRBV29-1 and TRBJ2-5; D is perhaps TRBD2 (6 bases). The CDR3 runs 14 residues. The germline V gene encodes CDR1 SQVTM and CDR2 ANQGSEA. V shed 4 bases and J shed 4 bases, with 16 bases lying between them.

The chain has TRBV6-5 and TRBJ2-7, with D hard to call. Germline V gene lookup returns CDR1 MNHEY and CDR2 SVGAGI. Trimming shortened V by 7 bases and J by 3 bases, and 13 bases separated the two germline ends. The CDR3 contains 13 residues. The CDR3 sequence is CASTQTPGYEQYF. The CDR3 coding sequence is TGTGCCAGCACCCAGACGCCTGGCTACGAGCAGTACTTC.

The chain has TRBV14 and TRBJ2-5, with D possibly TRBD1 on 6 matching bases. There are 15 residues in the CDR3. Trimming removed 4 bases at V and 4 bases at J, with 16 bases between. The germline CDR1 and CDR2 sequences are SGHDN and FVKESK. The CDR3 bases are TGTGCCAGCAGCCCAGGGGAATTGTATCGAGAGACCCAGTACTTC. Translation: CASSPGELYRETQYF.